Shown below are 9 T cell receptor beta chains from a single sample sequenced in a study of radiation and T cells in renal cell carcinoma. Assay: immunoSEQ multiplex PCR; the TCRdb copy retains only in-frame clones and omits some. The table has about 130,000 clones, around nine tenths seen once. Regarding time point: baseline pretreatment blood. As for treatment: 15 Gy SBRT to primary tumor, nephrectomy 4 weeks later. The sequencing used blood, collected from a patient whose treatment included radiotherapy and nephrectomy. Source of these receptors: a woman aged 45-60 years with renal cell carcinoma.

The chain is built from TRBV5-1 and TRBJ2-5; TRBD1 aligns across 8 bases. The J call is doubtful: the DNA matches TRBJ2-7 better. CDR1 SGHRS and CDR2 YFSETQ come from the germline V gene. The length of the CDR3 is 15 residues. This CDR3 is CASSSLAGQAYEQYF. Here the CDR3 DNA reads TGCGCCAGCAGCTCGCTTGCGGGACAGGCCTACGAGCAGTACTTC.

J is TRBJ2-7 and V is TRBV7-8, with 7 bases matching TRBD1. The CDR3 consists of 15 residues. The V gene's germline CDR1 is SGHVS and CDR2 FQNEAQ. V shed 4 bases, J shed 3 bases, and the junction held 9 bases outside the gene matches. The CDR3 nucleotides read TGTGCCAGCAGCTATAGGGACAGCCTTGACTACGAGCAGTACTTC. This translates into CASSYRDSLDYEQYF.

This chain connects TRBV7-9 to TRBJ1-2; no clear D gene. This CDR3 is 15 amino acids long. Between the trimmed V and J ends, which lost 3 bases and 0 bases, there was a span of 11 bases. The germline V gene encodes CDR1 SEHNR and CDR2 FQNEAQ (reference sequence). In DNA, the CDR3 is TGTGCCAGCAGCTTGATGTCCAGCTCTAACTATGGCTACACCTTC. Its translation: CASSLMSSSNYGYTF.

The chain couples TRBV19 to TRBJ1-4; TRBD1 is a possible D gene (5 bases). Per germline, CDR1 LNHDA and CDR2 SQIVND (reference sequence). The CDR3 runs to 16 residues. The V and J ends lost 5 bases and 3 bases respectively, with 16 bases between them. CDR3 nucleotides: TGTGCCAGTAGTTCATCCTACATGGGGGCTAATGAAAAACTGTTTTTT. Translating gives CASSSSYMGANEKLFF.

V is TRBV7-2 and J is TRBJ1-3, with D unresolved. CDR3 length: 16 residues. Trimming stripped 2 bases from V and 0 bases from J, with 11 bases between. Germline V gives CDR1 SGHTA, CDR2 FQGNSA. CDR3 DNA: TGTGCCAGCAGCTTAAGTAAGCAGTCCTCTGGAAACACCATATATTTT. Protein product: CASSLSKQSSGNTIYF.

The chain has TRBV2 and TRBJ1-1; tentative D call: TRBD1 (6 bases). Looked up from germline, CDR1 is SNHLY and CDR2 is FYNNEI. The CDR3 is 15 amino acids. The germline V and J ends were trimmed by 5 bases and 0 bases, with 13 bases remaining between them. The CDR3 bases are TGTGCCAGCAGTTACACGACAGGACTGAACACTGAAGCTTTCTTT. It yields the protein CASSYTTGLNTEAFF.

The chain couples TRBV7-8 to TRBJ2-5; 13 nucleotides line up with TRBD2. Germline assignment: CDR1 SGHVS and CDR2 FQNEAQ. CDR3 size: 15 residues. The junction had 4 bases not matched to a gene; V was cut back by 4 bases and J by 5 bases. CDR3: CASSSLAGGLETQYF. CDR3 bases: TGTGCCAGCAGCTCACTAGCGGGGGGGCTGGAGACCCAGTACTTC.

The J gene is TRBJ2-7, the V gene TRBV5-1; 8 bases line up with TRBD1. The CDR3 covers 16 residues. The germline gives CDR1 SGHRS, CDR2 YFSETQ. With V trimmed by 0 bases and J by 2 bases, 7 bases remained unmatched. CDR3 nucleotides: TGCGCCAGCAGCTTGGCCGGCCAGGGGGCCCCCTACGAGCAGTACTTC. It yields the protein CASSLAGQGAPYEQYF.

This chain joins TRBV7-2 and TRBJ2-5; D may be TRBD1 (6 bases). Trimming removed 2 bases at V and 2 bases at J, with 12 bases between. Germline V gives CDR1 SGHTA, CDR2 FQGNSA. The CDR3 loop spans 15 amino acids. The CDR3 protein is CASSLFTGTQETQYF. For the CDR3, the DNA is TGTGCCAGCAGCTTATTCACCGGGACACAAGAGACCCAGTACTTC.